This TCR beta chain was documented in a study of cytomegalovirus exposure and HLA in healthy donors. Study-wide results and caveats: When analyzed later, a missense DCLRE1C variant was found to be linked to TCR beta V- and J-gene trimming. TCR beta sequences reportedly predicted most subjects' HLA-A and HLA-B alleles accurately. Several top significant clusters appeared, in a later analysis, to be linked to common viral pathogens. In vitro assays verified that three CMV-associated chains recognized CMV antigens specifically.

This CDR3 spans 18 amino acids. Comments on this clone: Its antigen is undetermined.

PCR employed 60 Vbeta and 13 Jbeta primers. Profiling relied on immunoSEQ multiplex PCR, and the TCRdb table lists in-frame clones only, not all of them. Of 85,000 to 120,000 clones in the sample, approximately 85% were seen once. This chain joins TRBV21-1 and TRBJ1-5; the tabulated D call, TRBD1, remains unverified against the DNA. TRBV21-1 corresponds to a pseudogene. The source material was PBMCs. This sequence originates from a man between 45 and 60 years old in good health and CMV-seronegative. The CDR3 sequence: CASSNGTGKLESNQPQHF. In DNA form, the CDR3 reads TGTGCCAGCAGCAACGGGACAGGGAAATTAGAAAGCAATCAGCCCCAGCATTTT.